This T cell receptor beta chain was recorded in a study of blood T cell repertoires in COVID-19. Study summary: Material from acute and convalescent COVID-19 was sourced from the United States, Italy and Spain. PBMCs, B-cell-depleted T cells, or T cells were the source of the cDNA or gDNA that made up the material.

The CDR3 length is 14 residues. Germline lookup yields CDR1 MNHEY and CDR2 SMNVEV (reference sequence). V lost 2 bases and J lost 0, with 7 bases in between. Sequencing used immunoSEQ multiplex PCR; TCRdb keeps in-frame clones, though not all of them. The data show about 160,000 clones, roughly 73% seen once. This rearrangement joins TRBV27 to TRBJ1-1; D is perhaps TRBD1 (6 bases). The specimen was peripheral blood. The TCR sequence derives from a man between 70 and 80 years old with acute or convalescent COVID-19. DNA of the CDR3: TGTGCCAGCAGTTTAGGGACAATGAACACTGAAGCTTTCTTT. This codes for CASSLGTMNTEAFF.